This TCR beta chain was found in a study of Ad26.COV2.S vaccination and SARS-CoV-2 variants. Trimming left V 5 bases short and J 5 bases short, with 13 bases between. This CDR3 is 14 amino acids long. Per the germline V gene, CDR1 is SGHTA and CDR2 is FQGNSA. Treatment specified: roughly 20 received Ad26.COV2.S at low or high dose, single or two shots; 5 received placebo; per-sample allocation not given. Material that was analyzed had been drawn on day 63 after the first vaccine or placebo injection. Data came from immunoSEQ multiplex PCR; TCRdb stores just in-frame clones and leaves some out. The table has hundreds of thousands of clones, approximately 88% seen once.

The specimen comprised peripheral blood, sampled in a trial of Ad26.COV2.S vaccine versus placebo. This clonotype was sampled from a person between 18 and 60 years old who received the Ad26.COV2.S COVID-19 vaccine or a placebo. This chain uses TRBV7-2 with TRBJ2-1, with D hard to call. CDR3 in DNA: TGTGCCAGCAGCCCCGGACGGGCCAACAATGAGCAGTTCTTC. It translates to CASSPGRANNEQFF.